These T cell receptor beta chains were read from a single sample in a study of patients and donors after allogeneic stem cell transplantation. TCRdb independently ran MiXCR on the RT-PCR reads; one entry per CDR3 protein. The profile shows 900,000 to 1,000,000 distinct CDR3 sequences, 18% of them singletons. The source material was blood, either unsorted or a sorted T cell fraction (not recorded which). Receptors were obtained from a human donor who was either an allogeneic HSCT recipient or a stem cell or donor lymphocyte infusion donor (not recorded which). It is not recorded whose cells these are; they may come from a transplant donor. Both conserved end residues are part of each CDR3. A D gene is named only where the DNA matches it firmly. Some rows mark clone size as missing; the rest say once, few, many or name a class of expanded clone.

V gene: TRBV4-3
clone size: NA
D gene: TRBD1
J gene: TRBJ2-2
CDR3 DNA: TGCGCCAGCAGCCCGCTGGGACAGGGCGACACCGGGGAGCTGTTTTTT
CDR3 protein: CASSPLGQGDTGELFF

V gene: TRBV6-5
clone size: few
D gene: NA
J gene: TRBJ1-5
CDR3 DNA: TGTGCCAGCAGTTCGCCGGGGGAAGGGGTTAGCAATCAGCCCCAGCATTTT
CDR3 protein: CASSSPGEGVSNQPQHF

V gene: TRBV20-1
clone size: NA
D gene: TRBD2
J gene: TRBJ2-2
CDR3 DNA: TGCAGTGCTAAGACCCGGACTAGCGGTTCGAACACCGGGGAGCTGTTTTTT
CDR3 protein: CSAKTRTSGSNTGELFF

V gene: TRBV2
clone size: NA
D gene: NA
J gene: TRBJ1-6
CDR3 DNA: TGTGCCAGCGACAGTTTTATGGGTAATTCACCCCTCCACTTT
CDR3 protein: CASDSFMGNSPLHF

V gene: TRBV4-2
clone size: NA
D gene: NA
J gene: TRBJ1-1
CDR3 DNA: TGTGCCAGCAGCCAAGAGGAGGGGAACACTGAAGCTTTCTTT
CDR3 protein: CASSQEEGNTEAFF

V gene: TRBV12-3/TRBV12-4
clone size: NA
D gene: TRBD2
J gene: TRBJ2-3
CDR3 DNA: TGTGCCAGCAGTTTCCCCACCGGGGGGAATTCGGGCACAGATACGCAGTATTTT
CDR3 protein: CASSFPTGGNSGTDTQYF

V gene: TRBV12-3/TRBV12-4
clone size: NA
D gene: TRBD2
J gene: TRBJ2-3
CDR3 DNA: TGTGCCAGCAGGCGACTAGCGGGGGGGCTTTATACGCAGTATTTT
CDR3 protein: CASRRLAGGLYTQYF

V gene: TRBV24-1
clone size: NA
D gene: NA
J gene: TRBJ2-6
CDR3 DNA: TGTGCCACCAGTGAACAGGTTAGACCCTCTGGGGCCAACGTCCTGACTTTC
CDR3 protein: CATSEQVRPSGANVLTF

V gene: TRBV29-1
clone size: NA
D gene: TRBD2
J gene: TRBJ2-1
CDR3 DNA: TGCAGCGTCGCCAGAGTAGCGGGGGCCTACAATGAGCAGTTCTTC
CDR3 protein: CSVARVAGAYNEQFF

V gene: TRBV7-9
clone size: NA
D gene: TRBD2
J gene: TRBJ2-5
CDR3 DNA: TGTGCCAGCAGCTTAGCGATGGCTAGCGGGGGGCAAGAGACCCAGTACTTC
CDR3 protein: CASSLAMASGGQETQYF

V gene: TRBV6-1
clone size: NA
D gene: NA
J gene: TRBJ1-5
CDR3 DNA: TGTGCCAGCGGCAGGTTGGCCAATCAGCCCCAGCATTTT
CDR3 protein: CASGRLANQPQHF

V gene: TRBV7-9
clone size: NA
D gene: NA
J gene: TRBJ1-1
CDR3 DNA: TGTGCCAGCAGTTACGGACAGCCCGTCTCTGAAGCTTTCTTT
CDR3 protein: CASSYGQPVSEAFF

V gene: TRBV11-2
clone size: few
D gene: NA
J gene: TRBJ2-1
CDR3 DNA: TGTGCCAGCAGCTTAATGAATGAGCAGTTCTTC
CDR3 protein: CASSLMNEQFF

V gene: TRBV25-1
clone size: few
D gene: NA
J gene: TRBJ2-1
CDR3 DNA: TGTGCCAGCAGTGGATTTCCCTCCCCAGGGCGGACCTACAATGAGCAGTTCTTC
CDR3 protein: CASSGFPSPGRTYNEQFF

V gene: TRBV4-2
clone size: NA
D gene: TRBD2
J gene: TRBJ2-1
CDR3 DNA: TGTGCCAGCAGCCAAGATGGGGAGGGAGGGCCTTTTAATGAGCAGTTCTTC
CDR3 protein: CASSQDGEGGPFNEQFF

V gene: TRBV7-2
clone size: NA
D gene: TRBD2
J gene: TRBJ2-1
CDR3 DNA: TGTGCCAGCAGCTACTACCGGACTAGGCCGGATGAGCAGTTCTTC
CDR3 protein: CASSYYRTRPDEQFF

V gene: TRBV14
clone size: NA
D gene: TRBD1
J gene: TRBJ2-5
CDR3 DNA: TGTGCCAGCAGCCAAGAACTGGGGACAGAAGGTTCGGAGACCCAGTACTTC
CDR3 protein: CASSQELGTEGSETQYF

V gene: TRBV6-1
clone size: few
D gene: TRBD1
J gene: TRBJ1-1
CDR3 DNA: TGTGCCAGCAGTGCCCCCTTGGGACAGGGGGAGACTGAAGCTTTCTTT
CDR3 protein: CASSAPLGQGETEAFF

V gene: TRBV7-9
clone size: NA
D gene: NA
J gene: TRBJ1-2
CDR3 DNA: TGTGCCAGCAGCTTAGGTGGCGTCGGCAGACCAGTCTCTGGCTACACCTTC
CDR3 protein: CASSLGGVGRPVSGYTF

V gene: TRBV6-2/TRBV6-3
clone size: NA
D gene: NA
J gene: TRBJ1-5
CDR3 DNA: TGTGCCAGCAGCCGACCAGCAAGTATCTATAATCAGCCCCAGCATTTT
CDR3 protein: CASSRPASIYNQPQHF

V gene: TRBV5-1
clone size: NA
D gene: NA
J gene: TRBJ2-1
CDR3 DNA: TGCGCCAGCAGCGCCGGGGGTACCGCCTACAATGAGCAGTTCTTC
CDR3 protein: CASSAGGTAYNEQFF

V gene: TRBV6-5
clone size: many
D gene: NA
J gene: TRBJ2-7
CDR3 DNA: TGTGCCAGCAGTTACGAGGGGCCGACGACCTACGAGCAGTACTTC
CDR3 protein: CASSYEGPTTYEQYF

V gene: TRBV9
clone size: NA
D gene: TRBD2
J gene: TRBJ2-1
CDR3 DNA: TGTGCCAGCAGCGTAGCTAGCGGGGTTTTCTATGAGCAGTTCTTC
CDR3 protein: CASSVASGVFYEQFF

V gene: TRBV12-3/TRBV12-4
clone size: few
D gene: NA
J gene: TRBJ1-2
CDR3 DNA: TGTGCCAGCAGTTCTAATACCGGACGCTATGGCTACACCTTC
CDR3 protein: CASSSNTGRYGYTF

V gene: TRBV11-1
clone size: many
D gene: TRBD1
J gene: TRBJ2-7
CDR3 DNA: TGTGCCAGCAGCTTAACGGGACAGGGGATTAGCGGGAATTTCTACGAGCAGTACTTC
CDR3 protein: CASSLTGQGISGNFYEQYF

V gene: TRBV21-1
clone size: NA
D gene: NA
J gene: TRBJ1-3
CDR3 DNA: TGTGCCAGCAGCCGAGGGGTAGCAGGAAACACCATATATTTT
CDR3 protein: CASSRGVAGNTIYF

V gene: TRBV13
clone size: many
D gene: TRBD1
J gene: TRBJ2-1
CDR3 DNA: TGTGCCAGCAGCCACCCAACAGGGGGACCCTACAATGAGCAGTTCTTC
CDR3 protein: CASSHPTGGPYNEQFF

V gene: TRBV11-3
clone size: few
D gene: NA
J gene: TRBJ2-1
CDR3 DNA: TGTGCCAGCAGCTCCGACCCTAAGAGCTCCTACAATGAGCAGTTCTTC
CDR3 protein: CASSSDPKSSYNEQFF

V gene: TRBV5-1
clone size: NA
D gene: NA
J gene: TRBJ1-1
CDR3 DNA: TGCGCCAGCAGCTTCCTGACGGTGAACACTGAAGCTTTCTTT
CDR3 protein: CASSFLTVNTEAFF

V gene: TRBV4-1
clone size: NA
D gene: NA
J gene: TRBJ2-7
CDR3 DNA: TGCGCCAGCAGCCAACCCTCACTAGCTCGGCACGAGCAGTACTTC
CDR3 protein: CASSQPSLARHEQYF

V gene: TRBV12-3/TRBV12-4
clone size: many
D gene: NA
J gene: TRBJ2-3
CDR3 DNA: TGTGCCAGTTCCACCGCGGGGGATACGCAGTATTTT
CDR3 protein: CASSTAGDTQYF

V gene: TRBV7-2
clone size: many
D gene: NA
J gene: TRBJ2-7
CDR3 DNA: TGTGCCAGCAGCTTCCAGGACAGTTGGGGTCGCGAGCAGTACTTC
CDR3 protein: CASSFQDSWGREQYF

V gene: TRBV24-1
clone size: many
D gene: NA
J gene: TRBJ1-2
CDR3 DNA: TGTGCCACCAGGGCAGGGCGTAACAACTATGGCTACACCTTC
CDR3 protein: CATRAGRNNYGYTF

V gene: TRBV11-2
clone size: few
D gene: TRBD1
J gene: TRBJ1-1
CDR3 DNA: TGTGCCAGCAGCTCCCACAGGACAGGGTGGCTCACTGAAGCTTTCTTT
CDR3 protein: CASSSHRTGWLTEAFF

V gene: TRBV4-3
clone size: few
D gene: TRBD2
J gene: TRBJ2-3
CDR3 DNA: TGCGCCAGCAGCCAAGATGGCAGCGGGGGAGATACGCAGTATTTT
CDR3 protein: CASSQDGSGGDTQYF

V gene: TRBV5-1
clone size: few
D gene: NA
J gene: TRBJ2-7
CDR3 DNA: TGCGCCAGCAGCCTGTCTGGGAGAAGCGTAAGCTCCTACGAGCAGTACTTC
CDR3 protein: CASSLSGRSVSSYEQYF

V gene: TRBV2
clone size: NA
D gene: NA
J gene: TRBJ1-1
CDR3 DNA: TGTGCCAGCAGCCCTGGTAGTAACACTGAAGCTTTCTTT
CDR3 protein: CASSPGSNTEAFF

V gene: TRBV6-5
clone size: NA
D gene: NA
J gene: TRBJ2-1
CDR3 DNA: TGTGCCAGCAGTTATACGGGTGGAGGGCCAAATGAGCAGTTCTTC
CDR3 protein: CASSYTGGGPNEQFF

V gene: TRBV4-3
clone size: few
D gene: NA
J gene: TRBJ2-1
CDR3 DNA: TGCGCCAGCAGCCAAGAAGGGGGGTTCGATGAGCAGTTCTTC
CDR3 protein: CASSQEGGFDEQFF

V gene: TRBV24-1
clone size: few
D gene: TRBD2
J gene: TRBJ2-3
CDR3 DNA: TGTGCCACCAGCGGTGGGGAGGGCATCCATACAGATACGCAGTATTTT
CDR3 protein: CATSGGEGIHTDTQYF

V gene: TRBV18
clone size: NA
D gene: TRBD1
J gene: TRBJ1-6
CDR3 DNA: TGTGCCAGCTCACCCAGGGAGGCAGGGGGTTTTAATTCACCCCTCCACTTT
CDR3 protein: CASSPREAGGFNSPLHF

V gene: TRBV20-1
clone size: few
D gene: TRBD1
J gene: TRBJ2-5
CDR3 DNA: TGCAGTGCTGGGGGACAGGTGGGAAAAGAGACCCAGTACTTC
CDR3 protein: CSAGGQVGKETQYF

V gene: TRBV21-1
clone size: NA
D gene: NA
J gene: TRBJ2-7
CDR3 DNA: TGTGCCAGCAGCAGCGCAGGACAGGTTCCCTCCTACGAGCAGTACTTC
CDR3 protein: CASSSAGQVPSYEQYF

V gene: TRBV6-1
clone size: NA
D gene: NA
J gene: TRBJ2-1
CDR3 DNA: TGTGCCAGCAGTGGATATGTCAATGAGCAGTTCTTC
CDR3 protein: CASSGYVNEQFF

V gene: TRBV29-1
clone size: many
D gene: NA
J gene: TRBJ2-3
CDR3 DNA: TGCAGCGTCGGGACCATCACAGATACGCAGTATTTT
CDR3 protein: CSVGTITDTQYF

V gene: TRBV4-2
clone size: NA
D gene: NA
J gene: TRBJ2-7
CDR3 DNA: TGTGCCAGCAGCCAAGATCTCTTTGACTCCTCCGAGCAGTACTTC
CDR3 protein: CASSQDLFDSSEQYF

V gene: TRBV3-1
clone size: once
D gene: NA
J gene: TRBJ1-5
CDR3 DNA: TGTGCCAGCAGCCAAGATCCCGGGAAGGGCCAGCCCCAGCATTTT
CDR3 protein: CASSQDPGKGQPQHF

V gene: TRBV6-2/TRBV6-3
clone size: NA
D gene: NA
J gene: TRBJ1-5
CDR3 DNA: TGTGCCAGCAGTTCTAATCAGTTAGGCGGGAGCAATCAGCCCCAGCATTTT
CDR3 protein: CASSSNQLGGSNQPQHF

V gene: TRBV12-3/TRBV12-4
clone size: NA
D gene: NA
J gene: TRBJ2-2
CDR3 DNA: TGTGCCAGCAGGGGGGGACGGGGAGGGAACACCGGGGAGCTGTTTTTT
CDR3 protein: CASRGGRGGNTGELFF

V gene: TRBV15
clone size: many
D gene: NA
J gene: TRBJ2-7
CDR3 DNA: TGTGCCAGTTTACCGGGGCCGTACTTC
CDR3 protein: CASLPGPYF

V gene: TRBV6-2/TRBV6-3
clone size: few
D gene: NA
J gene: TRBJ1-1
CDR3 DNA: TGTGCCAGCAGTTTGAAGGTTAAAGCTTTCTTT
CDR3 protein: CASSLKVKAFF

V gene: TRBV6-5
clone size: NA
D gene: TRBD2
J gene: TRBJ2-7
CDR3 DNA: TGTGCCAGCAGTTACTCGATTCTAGCGGGCGGCTACGAGCAGTACTTC
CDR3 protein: CASSYSILAGGYEQYF

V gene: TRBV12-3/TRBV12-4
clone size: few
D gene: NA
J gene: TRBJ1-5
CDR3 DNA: TGTGCCAGCAGTTCGGACACCAGGCAGCCCCAGCATTTT
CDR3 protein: CASSSDTRQPQHF

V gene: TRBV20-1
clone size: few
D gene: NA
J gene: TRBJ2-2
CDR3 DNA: TGCAGTGCTAGACTAGGCGTCAGGAACACCGGGGAGCTGTTTTTT
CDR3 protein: CSARLGVRNTGELFF

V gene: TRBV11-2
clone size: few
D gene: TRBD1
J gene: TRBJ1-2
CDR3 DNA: TGTGCCAGCAGCTCCTGGACAGGGTTGACAGGAGGCTACACCTTC
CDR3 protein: CASSSWTGLTGGYTF